The rows below give T cell receptor beta chains drawn from one sample of a study of response to subunit inactivated influenza vaccine. One entry per CDR3 protein results from TCRdb running MiXCR on the RT-PCR reads. The data contain hundreds of thousands of distinct CDR3 sequences, approximately 17% of them seen just once; the ten biggest clones take up 9.5% to 13%. Sample: PBMCs from blood, taken about 5 days after vaccination. The receptors were sampled from a man aged 45-60 years who received an inactivated influenza vaccine. The CDR3 runs from the conserved cysteine through the conserved F or W. The order of the fields is clone size, J gene, V gene, D gene, CDR3 DNA, CDR3 protein. D genes are given only for firm matches. Not all rows give a size; the values are once, few, many and, for expanded clones, a class.

clone size: few; J gene: TRBJ1-2; V gene: TRBV3-1; D gene: .; CDR3 DNA: TGTGCCAGCCCCCCAACGGTCTATGGCTACACCTTC; CDR3 protein: CASPPTVYGYTF
clone size: .; J gene: TRBJ1-1; V gene: TRBV11-2; D gene: .; CDR3 DNA: TGTGCCAGCACCCCAACCATTGGTGAAGCTTTCTTT; CDR3 protein: CASTPTIGEAFF
clone size: many; J gene: TRBJ2-3; V gene: TRBV7-2; D gene: .; CDR3 DNA: TGTGCCAGCAGCTTAGCAGCGTCCACAGATACGCAGTATTTT; CDR3 protein: CASSLAASTDTQYF
clone size: many; J gene: TRBJ2-1; V gene: TRBV4-2; D gene: TRBD2; CDR3 DNA: TGTGCCAGCAGCCAAGATCCAATAGCGGGATACAATGAGCAGTTCTTC; CDR3 protein: CASSQDPIAGYNEQFF
clone size: .; J gene: TRBJ2-3; V gene: TRBV5-4; D gene: TRBD2; CDR3 DNA: TGTGCCAGCAGCGGGACTAGCGGCCGCACAGATACGCAGTATTTT; CDR3 protein: CASSGTSGRTDTQYF
clone size: .; J gene: TRBJ2-7; V gene: TRBV6-1; D gene: .; CDR3 DNA: TGTGCCAGCAGTGAAGCGGAGCAGGGAACCTACGAGCAGTACTTC; CDR3 protein: CASSEAEQGTYEQYF
clone size: few; J gene: TRBJ1-2; V gene: TRBV2; D gene: .; CDR3 DNA: TGTGCCAGCAGTGGTACAGGAGGAGATGGCTACACCTTC; CDR3 protein: CASSGTGGDGYTF
clone size: .; J gene: TRBJ1-2; V gene: TRBV25-1; D gene: .; CDR3 DNA: TGTGCCAGCAGTGTTGCAAGGAACTATGGCTACACCTTC; CDR3 protein: CASSVARNYGYTF
clone size: few; J gene: TRBJ2-1; V gene: TRBV20-1; D gene: .; CDR3 DNA: TGCAGTGCTAGAAATGACAATGAGCAGTTCTTC; CDR3 protein: CSARNDNEQFF
clone size: .; J gene: TRBJ1-1; V gene: TRBV4-1; D gene: TRBD1; CDR3 DNA: TGCGCCAGCAGCTTGGGGACAGGGGTCTTGAACACTGAAGCTTTCTTT; CDR3 protein: CASSLGTGVLNTEAFF
clone size: .; J gene: TRBJ2-5; V gene: TRBV7-2; D gene: TRBD2; CDR3 DNA: TGTGCCAGCACGCAACGGGGTAGCGGGGGGGCGGAGACCCAGTACTTC; CDR3 protein: CASTQRGSGGAETQYF
clone size: few; J gene: TRBJ1-1; V gene: TRBV11-1; D gene: .; CDR3 DNA: TGTGCCAGCAGCGCTACCCCAGACACTGAAGCTTTCTTT; CDR3 protein: CASSATPDTEAFF
clone size: few; J gene: TRBJ1-1; V gene: TRBV6-1; D gene: .; CDR3 DNA: TGTGCCAGCAGTGTACCAGCAGGGAACACTGAAGCTTTCTTT; CDR3 protein: CASSVPAGNTEAFF
clone size: many; J gene: TRBJ2-3; V gene: TRBV4-1; D gene: TRBD1; CDR3 DNA: TGCGCCAGCAGCCCGGGACAGGGGGCGTCCGCAGATACGCAGTATTTT; CDR3 protein: CASSPGQGASADTQYF
clone size: .; J gene: TRBJ2-2; V gene: TRBV10-3; D gene: TRBD1; CDR3 DNA: TGTGCCATCAGCCCGGACAGGGTCTACACCGGGGAGCTGTTTTTT; CDR3 protein: CAISPDRVYTGELFF
clone size: few; J gene: TRBJ2-5; V gene: TRBV7-2; D gene: TRBD1; CDR3 DNA: TGTGCCAGCAGCCCACACCCTGGACAGGGTAACCAGTACTTC; CDR3 protein: CASSPHPGQGNQYF
clone size: .; J gene: TRBJ2-1; V gene: TRBV24-1; D gene: .; CDR3 DNA: TGTGCCACCAGTGATTTGGGACTGGACAATGAGCAGTTCTTC; CDR3 protein: CATSDLGLDNEQFF
clone size: .; J gene: TRBJ2-2; V gene: TRBV12-3/TRBV12-4; D gene: TRBD2; CDR3 DNA: TGTGCCAGCAGTTTAAAGGCGGGAGGAACCGGGGAGCTGTTTTTT; CDR3 protein: CASSLKAGGTGELFF
clone size: .; J gene: TRBJ2-7; V gene: TRBV6-1; D gene: .; CDR3 DNA: TGTGCCAGCAGTGAATGGCACCTGGGGTACGAGCAGTACTTC; CDR3 protein: CASSEWHLGYEQYF
clone size: .; J gene: TRBJ2-3; V gene: TRBV10-3; D gene: .; CDR3 DNA: TGTGCCATCAGCGCCGACGAAGATACGCAGTATTTT; CDR3 protein: CAISADEDTQYF
clone size: many; J gene: TRBJ2-3; V gene: TRBV20-1; D gene: TRBD2; CDR3 DNA: TGCAGTGCTAGAGATAGACTAGCGGGAACAGATACGCAGTATTTT; CDR3 protein: CSARDRLAGTDTQYF
clone size: .; J gene: TRBJ2-7; V gene: TRBV24-1; D gene: .; CDR3 DNA: TGTGCCACCAGTGGAAACCCGGGTGACTCCTACGAGCAGTACTTC; CDR3 protein: CATSGNPGDSYEQYF
clone size: .; J gene: TRBJ2-2; V gene: TRBV3-1; D gene: .; CDR3 DNA: TGTGCCAGCAGCCAGGGGAGACCGGTCACCGGGGAGCTGTTTTTT; CDR3 protein: CASSQGRPVTGELFF
clone size: few; J gene: TRBJ2-1; V gene: TRBV5-1; D gene: .; CDR3 DNA: TGCGCCAGCAGCTTGGCCTTGGGGGCATGGGAGCAGTTCTTC; CDR3 protein: CASSLALGAWEQFF
clone size: few; J gene: TRBJ2-3; V gene: TRBV20-1; D gene: TRBD2; CDR3 DNA: TGCAGTGCCAAACTCCAAGCGGGAGCCCCAGATACGCAGTATTTT; CDR3 protein: CSAKLQAGAPDTQYF
clone size: few; J gene: TRBJ2-2; V gene: TRBV20-1; D gene: .; CDR3 DNA: TGCAGTGCTAGAGCAGACTTGAACACCGGGGAGCTGTTTTTT; CDR3 protein: CSARADLNTGELFF
clone size: .; J gene: TRBJ2-7; V gene: TRBV20-1; D gene: TRBD2; CDR3 DNA: TGCAGTGCTGGCCGGGGAGCGGGACCCGGCGAGCAGTACTTC; CDR3 protein: CSAGRGAGPGEQYF
clone size: .; J gene: TRBJ1-1; V gene: TRBV4-3; D gene: TRBD1; CDR3 DNA: TGCGCCAGCAGCCCTCGGGGACAGGGAGGGTACACTGAAGCTTTCTTT; CDR3 protein: CASSPRGQGGYTEAFF
clone size: few; J gene: TRBJ2-7; V gene: TRBV6-6; D gene: .; CDR3 DNA: TGTGCCAGCAGGCCGGGACGCCTTTGGGAGCAGTACTTC; CDR3 protein: CASRPGRLWEQYF
clone size: .; J gene: TRBJ2-5; V gene: TRBV5-1; D gene: TRBD2; CDR3 DNA: TGCGCCAGCAGCTTGAGCGGGAGTACACAAGAGACCCAGTACTTC; CDR3 protein: CASSLSGSTQETQYF
clone size: few; J gene: TRBJ2-7; V gene: TRBV5-1; D gene: TRBD2; CDR3 DNA: TGCGCCAACATCATAGAGCGGGAGGGAGACTACGAGCAGTACTTC; CDR3 protein: CANIIEREGDYEQYF
clone size: few; J gene: TRBJ2-5; V gene: TRBV9; D gene: TRBD2; CDR3 DNA: TGTGCCAGCAGCACAGGACTAGCGGGGGCCCATGAGACCCAGTACTTC; CDR3 protein: CASSTGLAGAHETQYF
clone size: .; J gene: TRBJ1-3; V gene: TRBV20-1; D gene: .; CDR3 DNA: TGCAGTGCTAGACGACAGGCGGCTGGAAACACCATATATTTT; CDR3 protein: CSARRQAAGNTIYF
clone size: few; J gene: TRBJ1-1; V gene: TRBV11-2; D gene: TRBD1; CDR3 DNA: TGTGCCAGCAGCCCTTCGGGACAGGGGATTAGAGCTTTCTTT; CDR3 protein: CASSPSGQGIRAFF
clone size: .; J gene: TRBJ2-1; V gene: TRBV7-2; D gene: .; CDR3 DNA: TGTGCCAGCAGCTGGAGTTGGCGAAATGAGCAGTTCTTC; CDR3 protein: CASSWSWRNEQFF
clone size: .; J gene: TRBJ2-2; V gene: TRBV10-3; D gene: .; CDR3 DNA: TGTGCCATCAGCCAACGTATAGGGGGGAACACCGGGGAGCTGTTTTTT; CDR3 protein: CAISQRIGGNTGELFF
clone size: few; J gene: TRBJ1-1; V gene: TRBV20-1; D gene: .; CDR3 DNA: TGCAGTGCTAGACCAATCCTCGGGGGGGCACGGACTGAAGCTTTCTTT; CDR3 protein: CSARPILGGARTEAFF
clone size: .; J gene: TRBJ2-7; V gene: TRBV6-2/TRBV6-3; D gene: TRBD1; CDR3 DNA: TGTGCCAGCAGTGAGAAAGAACAGGGGGCGTACGAGCAGTACTTC; CDR3 protein: CASSEKEQGAYEQYF
clone size: many; J gene: TRBJ2-5; V gene: TRBV7-8; D gene: .; CDR3 DNA: TGTGCCAGCAGCTTAAGACTAGACCAAGAGACCCAGTACTTC; CDR3 protein: CASSLRLDQETQYF
clone size: .; J gene: TRBJ2-7; V gene: TRBV16; D gene: .; CDR3 DNA: TGTGCCAGCAGCCAATCAAAATCCCACTACGAGCAGTACTTC; CDR3 protein: CASSQSKSHYEQYF
clone size: few; J gene: TRBJ2-5; V gene: TRBV5-1; D gene: .; CDR3 DNA: TGCGCCAGCAGCGCAGGCAGGGTAACCCAGTACTTC; CDR3 protein: CASSAGRVTQYF
clone size: few; J gene: TRBJ1-3; V gene: TRBV28; D gene: .; CDR3 DNA: TGTGCCAGCAGACGGATGGCCGATGGGACCATATATTTT; CDR3 protein: CASRRMADGTIYF
clone size: .; J gene: TRBJ2-3; V gene: TRBV29-1; D gene: .; CDR3 DNA: TGCAGCGTTGGGGTCAGGGGAGGCCTGACGCAGTATTTT; CDR3 protein: CSVGVRGGLTQYF
clone size: few; J gene: TRBJ2-7; V gene: TRBV27; D gene: TRBD1; CDR3 DNA: TGTGCCAGCAGACAGGGGCACTCCTACGAGCAGTACTTC; CDR3 protein: CASRQGHSYEQYF
clone size: .; J gene: TRBJ2-5; V gene: TRBV6-1; D gene: .; CDR3 DNA: TGTGCCAGCAGCTTCGCCGGCGAAAGCTTAGAGACCCAGTACTTC; CDR3 protein: CASSFAGESLETQYF
clone size: few; J gene: TRBJ2-1; V gene: TRBV25-1; D gene: .; CDR3 DNA: TGTGCCAGCAGTGAAAGGGGGGAGCAGTTCTTC; CDR3 protein: CASSERGEQFF
clone size: many; J gene: TRBJ1-2; V gene: TRBV29-1; D gene: .; CDR3 DNA: TGCAGCGTTGAAGACCCTCCCCAAGATGGCTACACCTTC; CDR3 protein: CSVEDPPQDGYTF
clone size: .; J gene: TRBJ2-3; V gene: TRBV24-1; D gene: TRBD2; CDR3 DNA: TGTGCCACCAGTGATCCTTTAGCGGGAGCGGAAGATACGCAGTATTTT; CDR3 protein: CATSDPLAGAEDTQYF
clone size: few; J gene: TRBJ2-6; V gene: TRBV29-1; D gene: .; CDR3 DNA: TGCAGCGTTGAAGATAGGGCCTCTGGGGCCAACGTCCTGACTTTC; CDR3 protein: CSVEDRASGANVLTF
clone size: .; J gene: TRBJ1-1; V gene: TRBV5-1; D gene: .; CDR3 DNA: TGCGCCAGCAGCTTGGCGAAGGCTGGGGCTGAAGCTTTCTTT; CDR3 protein: CASSLAKAGAEAFF
clone size: .; J gene: TRBJ2-4; V gene: TRBV11-2; D gene: TRBD2; CDR3 DNA: TGTGCCAGCAGCTTAGACCGGGGCGGGAGGGGCAAAAACATTCAGTACTTC; CDR3 protein: CASSLDRGGRGKNIQYF
clone size: .; J gene: TRBJ2-3; V gene: TRBV5-1; D gene: TRBD2; CDR3 DNA: TGCGCCAGCAGCAGCGGACTAGCGGACAACACAGATACGCAGTATTTT; CDR3 protein: CASSSGLADNTDTQYF
clone size: few; J gene: TRBJ2-1; V gene: TRBV9; D gene: TRBD2; CDR3 DNA: TGTGCCAGCAGCGTAGAAGCGGGGGGGCGCAGTGAGCAGTTCTTC; CDR3 protein: CASSVEAGGRSEQFF
clone size: .; J gene: TRBJ1-2; V gene: TRBV2; D gene: .; CDR3 DNA: TGTGCCAGCACTGAGAGTGCCCACTACTATGGCTACACCTTC; CDR3 protein: CASTESAHYYGYTF